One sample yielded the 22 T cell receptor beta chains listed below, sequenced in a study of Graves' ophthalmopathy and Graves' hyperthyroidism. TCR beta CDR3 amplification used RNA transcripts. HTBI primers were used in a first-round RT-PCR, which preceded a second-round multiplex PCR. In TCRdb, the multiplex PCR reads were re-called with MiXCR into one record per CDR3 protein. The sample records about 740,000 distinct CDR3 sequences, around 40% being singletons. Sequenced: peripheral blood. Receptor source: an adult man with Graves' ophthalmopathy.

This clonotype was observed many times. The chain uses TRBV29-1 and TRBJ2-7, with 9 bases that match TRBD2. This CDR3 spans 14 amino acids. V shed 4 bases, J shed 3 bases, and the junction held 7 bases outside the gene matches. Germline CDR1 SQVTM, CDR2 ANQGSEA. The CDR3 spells CSVATSGSFYEQYF. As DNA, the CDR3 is TGCAGCGTTGCGACTAGCGGCTCATTCTACGAGCAGTACTTC.

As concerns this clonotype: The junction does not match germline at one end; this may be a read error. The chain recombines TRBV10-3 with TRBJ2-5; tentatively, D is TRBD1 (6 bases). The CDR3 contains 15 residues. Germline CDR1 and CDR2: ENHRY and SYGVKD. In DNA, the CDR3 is TGTGCCAGCAGTGAGGACAGTTATTCTCAAGAGACCCAGTACTTC. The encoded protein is CASSEDSYSQETQYF.

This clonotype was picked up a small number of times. CDR3 bases: TGTGCCAGCAGTGAAAGGTTGCATGGCTACACCTTC. Amino acids: CASSERLHGYTF. This sequence joins TRBV6-1 and TRBJ1-2, with D unclear. Per germline, CDR1 MNHNS and CDR2 SASEGT. V was cut by 2 bases and J by 6 bases, with 7 bases left in between. The CDR3 is made up of 12 amino acids.

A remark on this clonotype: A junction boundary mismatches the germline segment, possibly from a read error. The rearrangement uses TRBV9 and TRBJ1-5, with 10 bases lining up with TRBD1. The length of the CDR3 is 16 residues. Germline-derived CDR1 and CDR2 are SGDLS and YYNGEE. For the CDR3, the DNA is TGTGCTAGCAGCGTAACATTGACAGGGGGCGAGCAGCCCCAGCATTTT. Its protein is CASSVTLTGGEQPQHF.

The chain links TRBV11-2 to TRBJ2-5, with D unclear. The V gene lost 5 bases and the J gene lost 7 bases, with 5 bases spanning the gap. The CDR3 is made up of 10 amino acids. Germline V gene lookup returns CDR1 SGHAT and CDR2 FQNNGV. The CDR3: CASSVGTQYF. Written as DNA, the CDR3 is TGTGCCAGCAGCGTCGGGACCCAGTACTTC. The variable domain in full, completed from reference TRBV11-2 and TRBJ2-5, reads EAGVAQSPRYKIIEKRQSVAFWCNPISGHATLYWYQQILGQGPKLLIQFQNNGVVDDSQLPKDRFSAERLKGVDSTLKIQPAKLEDSAVYLCASSVGTQYFGPGTRLLVL.

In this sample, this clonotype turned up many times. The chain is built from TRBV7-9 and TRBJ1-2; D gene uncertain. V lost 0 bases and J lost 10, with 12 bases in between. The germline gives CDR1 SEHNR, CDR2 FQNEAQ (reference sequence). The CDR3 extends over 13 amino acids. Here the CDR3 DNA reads TGTGCCAGCAGCTTAGCCTATTGGCTGGACTACACCTTC. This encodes CASSLAYWLDYTF.

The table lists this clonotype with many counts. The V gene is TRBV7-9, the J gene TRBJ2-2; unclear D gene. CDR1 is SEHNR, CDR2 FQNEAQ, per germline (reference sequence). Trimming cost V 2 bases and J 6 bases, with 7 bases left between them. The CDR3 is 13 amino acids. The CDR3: CASSLTNAGELFF. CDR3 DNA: TGTGCCAGCAGCTTAACCAACGCCGGGGAGCTGTTTTTT.

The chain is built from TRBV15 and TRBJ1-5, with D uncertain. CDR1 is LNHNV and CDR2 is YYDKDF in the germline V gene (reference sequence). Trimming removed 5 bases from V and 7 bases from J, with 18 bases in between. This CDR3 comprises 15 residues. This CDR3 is CATSPTGSSGQPQHF. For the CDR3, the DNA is TGTGCCACCAGCCCGACCGGTAGTTCAGGCCAGCCCCAGCATTTT. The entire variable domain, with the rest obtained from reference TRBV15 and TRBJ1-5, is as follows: DAMVIQNPRYQVTQFGKPVTLSCSQTLNHNVMYWYQQKSSQAPKLLFHYYDKDFNNEADTPDNFQSRRPNTSFCFLDIRSPGLGDTAMYLCATSPTGSSGQPQHFGDGTRLSIL.

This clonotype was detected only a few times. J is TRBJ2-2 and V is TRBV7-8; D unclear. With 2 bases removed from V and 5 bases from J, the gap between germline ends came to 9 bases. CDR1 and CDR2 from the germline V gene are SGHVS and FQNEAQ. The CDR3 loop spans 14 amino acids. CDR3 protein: CASSLFIRTGELFF. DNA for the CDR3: TGTGCCAGCAGCTTATTTATAAGAACCGGGGAGCTGTTTTTT.

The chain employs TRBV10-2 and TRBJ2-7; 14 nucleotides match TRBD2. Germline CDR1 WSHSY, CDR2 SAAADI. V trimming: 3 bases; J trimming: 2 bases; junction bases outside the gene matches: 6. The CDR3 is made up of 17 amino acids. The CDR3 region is CASSELQGLAGAYEQYF. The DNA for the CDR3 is TGCGCCAGCAGTGAATTACAGGGACTAGCGGGAGCCTACGAGCAGTACTTC.

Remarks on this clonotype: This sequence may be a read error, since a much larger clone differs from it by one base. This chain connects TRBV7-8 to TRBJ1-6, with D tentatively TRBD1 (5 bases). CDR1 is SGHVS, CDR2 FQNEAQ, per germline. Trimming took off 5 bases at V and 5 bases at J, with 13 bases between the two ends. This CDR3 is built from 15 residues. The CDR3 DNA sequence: TGTGCCAGCAGCAAAAACAGGAGGGATAATTCACCCCTCCACTTT. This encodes CASSKNRRDNSPLHF.

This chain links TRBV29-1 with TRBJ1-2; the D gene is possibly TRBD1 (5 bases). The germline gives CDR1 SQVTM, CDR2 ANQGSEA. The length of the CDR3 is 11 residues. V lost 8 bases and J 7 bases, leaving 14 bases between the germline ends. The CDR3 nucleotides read TGCAGCTTATCCGGGGGACTTGGCTACACCTTC. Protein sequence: CSLSGGLGYTF.

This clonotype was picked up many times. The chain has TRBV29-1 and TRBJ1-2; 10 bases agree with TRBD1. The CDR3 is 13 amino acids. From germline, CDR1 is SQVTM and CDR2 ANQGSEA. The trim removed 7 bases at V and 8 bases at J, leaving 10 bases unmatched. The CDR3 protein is CSAVGTGVTGYTF. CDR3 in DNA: TGCAGCGCGGTCGGGACAGGGGTTACCGGCTACACCTTC.

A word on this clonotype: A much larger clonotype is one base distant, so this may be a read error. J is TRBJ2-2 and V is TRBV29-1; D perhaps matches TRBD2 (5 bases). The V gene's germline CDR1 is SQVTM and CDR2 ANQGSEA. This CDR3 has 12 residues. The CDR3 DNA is TGCAGCGTTGCACGTGGGCCCGGGGAGCCGTTTTTT. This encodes CSVARGPGEPFF.

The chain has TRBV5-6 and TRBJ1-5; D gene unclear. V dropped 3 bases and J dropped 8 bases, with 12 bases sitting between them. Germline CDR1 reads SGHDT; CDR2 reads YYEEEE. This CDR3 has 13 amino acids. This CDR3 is CASSSGLSEPQHF. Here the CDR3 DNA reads TGTGCCAGCAGCTCCGGCTTATCGGAGCCCCAGCATTTT.

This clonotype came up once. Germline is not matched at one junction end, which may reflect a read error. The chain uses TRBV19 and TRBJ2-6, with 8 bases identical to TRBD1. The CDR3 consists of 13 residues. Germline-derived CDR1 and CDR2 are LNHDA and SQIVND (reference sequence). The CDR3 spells CASSKQGANVLTF. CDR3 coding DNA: TGTGCCAGTAGTAAGCAGGGGGCTAACGTCCTGACTTTC.

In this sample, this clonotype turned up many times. The DNA for the CDR3 is TGTGCCAGCCAAGTGGGACAGCGCTCTGAAGCTTTCTTT. This sequence encodes CASQVGQRSEAFF. This chain joins TRBV2 and TRBJ1-1; 7 bases align to TRBD1. The junction had 9 bases not matched to a gene; V was cut back by 8 bases and J by 6 bases. Germline V CDR1 and CDR2: SNHLY, FYNNEI. CDR3 size: 13 residues.

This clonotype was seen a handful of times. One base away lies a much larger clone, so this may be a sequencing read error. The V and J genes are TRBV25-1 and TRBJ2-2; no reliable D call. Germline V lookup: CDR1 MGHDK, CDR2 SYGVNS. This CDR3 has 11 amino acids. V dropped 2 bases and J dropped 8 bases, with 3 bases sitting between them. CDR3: CASSEVGELFF. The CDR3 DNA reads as TGTGCCAGCAGTGAAGTTGGGGAGCTGTTTTTT. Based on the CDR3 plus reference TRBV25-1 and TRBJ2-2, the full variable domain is EADIYQTPRYLVIGTGKKITLECSQTMGHDKMYWYQQDPGMELHLIHYSYGVNSTEKGDLSSESTVSRIRTEHFPLTLESARPSHTSQYLCASSEVGELFFGEGSRLTVL.

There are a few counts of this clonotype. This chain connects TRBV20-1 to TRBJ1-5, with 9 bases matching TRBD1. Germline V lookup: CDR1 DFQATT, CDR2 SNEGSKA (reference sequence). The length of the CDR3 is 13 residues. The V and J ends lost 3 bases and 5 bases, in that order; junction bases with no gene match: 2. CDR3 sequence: CSASRTGDQPQHF. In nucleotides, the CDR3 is TGCAGTGCTAGTCGGACAGGGGATCAGCCCCAGCATTTT.

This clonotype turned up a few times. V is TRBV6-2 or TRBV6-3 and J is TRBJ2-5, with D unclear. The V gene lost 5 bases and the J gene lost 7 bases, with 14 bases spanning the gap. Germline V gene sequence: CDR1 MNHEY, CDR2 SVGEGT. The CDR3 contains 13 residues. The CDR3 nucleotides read TGTGCCAGCAGTACCGTTGAGTGGGGGACCCAGTACTTC. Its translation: CASSTVEWGTQYF.

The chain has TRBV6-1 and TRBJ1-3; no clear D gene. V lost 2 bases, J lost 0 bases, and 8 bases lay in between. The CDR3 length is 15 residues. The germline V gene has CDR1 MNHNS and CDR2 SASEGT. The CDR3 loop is CASSESWSSGNTIYF. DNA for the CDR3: TGTGCCAGCAGTGAATCTTGGAGCTCTGGAAACACCATATATTTT.

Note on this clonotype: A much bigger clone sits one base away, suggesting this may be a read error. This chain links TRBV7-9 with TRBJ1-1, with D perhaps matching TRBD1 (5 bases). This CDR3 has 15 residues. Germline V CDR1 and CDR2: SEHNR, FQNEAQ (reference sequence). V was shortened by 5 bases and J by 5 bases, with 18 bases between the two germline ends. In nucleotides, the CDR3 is TGTGCCAGCAGCCCAACCGGGACGTGGAGGACTGAAGCTTTCTTT. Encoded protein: CASSPTGTWRTEAFF. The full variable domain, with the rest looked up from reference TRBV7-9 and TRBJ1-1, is DTGVSQNPRHKITKRGQNVTFRCDPISEHNRLYWYRQTLGQGPEFLTYFQNEAQLEKSRLLSDRFSAERPKGSFSTLEIQRTEQGDSAMYLCASSPTGTWRTEAFFGQGTRLTVV.